The 5 T cell receptor beta chains given below trace back to one sample, sequenced in a study of long-term antiretroviral therapy in people with HIV. They ran version v3.0 of the immunoSEQ assay at survey level. The repertoire was sequenced with immunoSEQ multiplex PCR; TCRdb's copy has only in-frame clones and lacks some. The sample carries around 20,000 clones, roughly 70% recorded once. Material: unsorted PBMCs, obtained 0.5 years before starting antiretroviral therapy. The origin of the receptors is a man in his late teens or twenties with HIV.

The chain is built from TRBV2 and TRBJ2-3; 16 bases map to TRBD2. CDR3 size: 15 residues. With 6 bases clipped from V and 3 bases from J, the junction kept 0 bases outside the gene matches. Germline V gives CDR1 SNHLY, CDR2 FYNNEI. The CDR3 here is CASRGLAGGTDTQYF. DNA of the CDR3: TGTGCCAGCAGGGGACTAGCGGGGGGGACAGATACGCAGTATTTT.

This clone has a single count. The CDR3 coding sequence is TGTGCCAGCAGCTTAGGGACGAAAGGGGGCGGGTACGAGCAGTACTTC. Translated: CASSLGTKGGGYEQYF. This sequence joins TRBV7-9 and TRBJ2-7, with 7 bases matching TRBD1. This CDR3 is 16 amino acids long. Trimming cost V 1 base and J 4 bases; bases outside gene matches: 10. The germline CDR1 and CDR2 sequences are SEHNR and FQNEAQ (reference sequence).

This clone was seen more than once but under ten times. The rearrangement uses TRBV11-3 and TRBJ2-3; D is unclear. V was clipped by 1 base and J by 5 bases, with 4 bases between them. Looked up from germline, CDR1 is SGHNT and CDR2 is YENEEA. The CDR3 contains 12 residues. The CDR3 is CASSLGQDTQYF. The CDR3 nucleotides are TGTGCCAGCAGCTTAGGACAAGATACGCAGTATTTT.

The rearrangement joins TRBV5-1 to TRBJ2-5; tentative D call: TRBD1 (5 bases). The CDR3 totals 13 residues. Trimming cost V 0 bases and J 3 bases, with 6 bases left between them. Germline V gene sequence: CDR1 SGHRS, CDR2 YFSETQ. The CDR3: CASSLVGEETQYF. The CDR3 DNA reads as TGCGCCAGCAGCTTGGTAGGGGAAGAGACCCAGTACTTC.

This clone was detected only a few times. V is TRBV19 and J is TRBJ1-2; a possible D gene is TRBD1 (5 bases). CDR3 length: 13 amino acids. Germline V CDR1 and CDR2: LNHDA, SQIVND (reference sequence). V lost 6 bases, J lost 6 bases, and 14 bases lay in between. The CDR3: CASRPGAVHGYTF. The CDR3, as DNA: TGTGCCAGTAGGCCTGGGGCAGTCCATGGCTACACCTTC. Based on the CDR3 plus reference TRBV19 and TRBJ1-2, the full variable domain is DGGITQSPKYLFRKEGQNVTLSCEQNLNHDAMYWYRQDPGQGLRLIYYSQIVNDFQKGDIAEGYSVSREKKESFPLTVTSAQKNPTAFYLCASRPGAVHGYTFGSGTRLTVV.